These 9 T cell receptor beta chains were all obtained from the same sample, sequenced in a study of blood T cell repertoires in COVID-19. This table comes from immunoSEQ multiplex PCR, and its TCRdb copy is limited to in-frame clones, with some not included. There are approximately 290,000 clones in the sample; more than 65% occur only once, and around a sixth lies in the top ten. Sequenced: peripheral blood. These receptors were taken from a person between 65 and 79 years old with COVID-19, enrolled during active disease.

The V and J genes are TRBV7-2 and TRBJ2-3; TRBD2 agrees at 10 bases. The CDR3 sequence is 17 residues long. Germline V gene data show CDR1 as SGHTA and CDR2 as FQGNSA. J was trimmed by 1 base and V by 0 bases; bases with no gene match: 4. The chain's CDR3 is CASSLALLAGGTDTQYF. The CDR3 DNA reads as TGTGCCAGCAGCTTAGCGCTTCTAGCGGGGGGCACAGATACGCAGTATTTT. Full variable domain (missing parts from reference TRBV7-2 and TRBJ2-3): GAGVSQSPSNKVTEKGKDVELRCDPISGHTALYWYRQSLGQGLEFLIYFQGNSAPDKSGLPSDRFSAERTGGSVSTLTIQRTQQEDSAVYLCASSLALLAGGTDTQYFGPGTRLTVL.

The V gene is TRBV27, the J gene TRBJ2-1, with TRBD2 identical over 7 bases. V was pared by 4 bases and J by 8 bases, with 17 bases of the junction left unmatched. The germline V gene has CDR1 MNHEY and CDR2 SMNVEV (reference sequence). This CDR3 is built from 17 residues. The CDR3 region is CASSSRWWEGLGYEQFF. The DNA for the CDR3 is TGTGCCAGCAGTTCCCGTTGGTGGGAGGGCCTTGGTTATGAGCAGTTCTTC.

This chain links TRBV6-1 with TRBJ2-2; TRBD1 agrees at 7 bases. CDR1 MNHNS and CDR2 SASEGT come from the germline V gene. This CDR3 comprises 16 residues. V lost 2 bases to trimming and J lost 4 bases; unmatched junction nucleotides: 7. CDR3 amino acids: CASSEPVHRGTGELFF. CDR3 sequence (DNA): TGTGCCAGCAGTGAACCTGTGCACAGGGGCACCGGGGAGCTGTTTTTT.

This chain links TRBV5-1 with TRBJ1-2; 7 bases fit TRBD1. Trimming cost V 4 bases and J 4 bases; bases outside gene matches: 4. Germline V CDR1 and CDR2: SGHRS, YFSETQ. This CDR3 is 13 amino acids long. CDR3 in amino acids: CASSPRDSYGYTF. The CDR3 DNA sequence: TGCGCCAGCAGCCCCCGGGACAGCTATGGCTACACCTTC.

The chain joins TRBV6-5 to TRBJ1-1, with no clear D. The CDR3 runs to 14 residues. The V gene lost 6 bases and the J gene lost 3 bases, with 14 bases spanning the gap. CDR1 MNHEY and CDR2 SVGAGI come from the germline V gene. The CDR3 DNA is TGTGCCAGCAGACGATCACTTAGCCACACTGAAGCTTTCTTT. This sequence encodes CASRRSLSHTEAFF.

The V gene is TRBV3-1 (or the pseudogene TRBV3-2), the J gene TRBJ1-1, with D unclear. Germline CDR1 and CDR2: LGHDT and YNNKEL (reference sequence). The V end was cut by 5 bases, the J end by 10 bases, with 14 bases between. There are 12 residues in the CDR3. The CDR3 nucleotides are TGTGCCAGCAGCTCACCCACCGGGATAGCTTTCTTT. This sequence encodes CASSSPTGIAFF.

A single count supports this clone. The chain links TRBV18 to TRBJ1-3; D remains ambiguous. Germline CDR1 KGHSH, CDR2 LQKENI. CDR3 size: 18 residues. V lost 1 base, J lost 1 base, and 17 bases lay in between. This chain's CDR3 is CASSPRMLREISGNTIYF. CDR3 nucleotide sequence: TGTGCCAGCTCACCACGTATGCTCCGGGAGATTTCTGGAAACACCATATATTTT.

The chain is built from TRBV27 and TRBJ2-7; 7 bases map to TRBD1. The V gene's germline CDR1 is MNHEY and CDR2 SMNVEV (reference sequence). Germline trimming cut 5 bases from V and 2 bases from J; bases unmatched to any gene: 9. The CDR3 consists of 15 residues. CDR3 amino acids: CASSPWTGPTYEQYF. CDR3 bases: TGTGCCAGCAGTCCCTGGACAGGACCTACCTACGAGCAGTACTTC.

The rearrangement links TRBV7-8 to TRBJ2-1; 9 bases are a match to TRBD1. Per germline, CDR1 SGHVS and CDR2 FQNEAQ. The length of the CDR3 is 15 residues. The junction had 10 bases not matched to a gene; V was cut back by 4 bases and J by 9 bases. The CDR3 is CASSSTGTGMSEQFF. The CDR3, as DNA: TGTGCCAGCAGCTCAACCGGGACAGGGATGAGTGAGCAGTTCTTC.